This TCR beta chain was recovered during a study of blood T cells in healthy people across ages. Study-level points and caveats: Relative to aged donors, long-lived donors carried more naive CD4+ cells and displayed higher diversity.

This clonotype showed up just a few times. Its antigen is unidentified. The CDR3 sequence is 14 residues long. With 4 bases clipped from V and 5 bases from J, the junction kept 4 bases outside the gene matches. Germline values: CDR1 SGHAT, CDR2 FQNNGV. Using a J-beta primer mix together with a sample-barcoded 5' primer, a second PCR was run for about 6 to 12 cycles. TCRdb re-analysed the 5' RACE reads in MiXCR, keeping a single row per CDR3 protein. The table shows approximately 850,000 distinct CDR3 sequences, with roughly 64% occurring only once. V usage is TRBV11-2 and J usage is TRBJ1-2, with 10 positions matching TRBD1. The TCR comes from a man aged 25 to 45 in good health. The sequenced material came from blood. For the CDR3, the DNA is TGTGCCAGCAGCTCGGGACAGGGGCAGTATGGCTACACCTTC. Translating it yields CASSSGQGQYGYTF.